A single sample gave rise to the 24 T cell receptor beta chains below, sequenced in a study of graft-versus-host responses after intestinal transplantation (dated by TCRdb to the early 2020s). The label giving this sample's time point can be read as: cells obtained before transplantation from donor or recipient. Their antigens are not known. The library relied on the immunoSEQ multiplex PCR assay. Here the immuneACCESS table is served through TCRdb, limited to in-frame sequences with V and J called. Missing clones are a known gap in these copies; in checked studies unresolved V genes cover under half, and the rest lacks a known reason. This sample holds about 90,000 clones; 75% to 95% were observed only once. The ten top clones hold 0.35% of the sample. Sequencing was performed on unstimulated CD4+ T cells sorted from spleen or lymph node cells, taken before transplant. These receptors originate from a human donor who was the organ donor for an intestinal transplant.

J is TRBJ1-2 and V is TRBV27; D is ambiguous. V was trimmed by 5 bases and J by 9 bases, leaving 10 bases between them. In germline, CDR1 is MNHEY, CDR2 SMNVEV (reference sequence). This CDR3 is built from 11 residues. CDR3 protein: CASSRGVSYTF. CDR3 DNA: TGTGCCAGCAGTCGGGGTGTCAGCTACACCTTC.

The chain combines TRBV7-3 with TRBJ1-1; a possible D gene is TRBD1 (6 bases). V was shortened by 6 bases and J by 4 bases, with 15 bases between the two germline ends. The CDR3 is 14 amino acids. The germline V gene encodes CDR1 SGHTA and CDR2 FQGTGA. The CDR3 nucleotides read TGTGCCAGCAGTACACAGGGAAGAGGCACTGAAGCTTTCTTT. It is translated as CASSTQGRGTEAFF.

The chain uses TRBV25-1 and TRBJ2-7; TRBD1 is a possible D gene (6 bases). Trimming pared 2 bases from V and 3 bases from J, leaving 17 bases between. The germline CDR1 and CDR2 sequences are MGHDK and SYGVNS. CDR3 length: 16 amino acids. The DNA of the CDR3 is TGTGCCAGCAGTGAAGGGTGGCCCGGACAGTTCTACGAGCAGTACTTC. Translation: CASSEGWPGQFYEQYF.

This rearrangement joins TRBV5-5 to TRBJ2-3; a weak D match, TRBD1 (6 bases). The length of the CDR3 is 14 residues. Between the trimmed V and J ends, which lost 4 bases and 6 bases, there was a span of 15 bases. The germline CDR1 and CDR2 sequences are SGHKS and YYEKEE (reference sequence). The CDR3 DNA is TGTGCCAGCAGCCACTCCCCAGGGGAGGATACGCAGTATTTT. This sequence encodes CASSHSPGEDTQYF.

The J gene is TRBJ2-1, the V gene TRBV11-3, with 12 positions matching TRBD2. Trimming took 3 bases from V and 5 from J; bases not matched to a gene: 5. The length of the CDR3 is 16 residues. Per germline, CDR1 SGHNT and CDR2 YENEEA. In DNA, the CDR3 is TGTGCCAGCAGCTTCCGGACTAGCGGGAACAACAATGAGCAGTTCTTC. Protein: CASSFRTSGNNNEQFF.

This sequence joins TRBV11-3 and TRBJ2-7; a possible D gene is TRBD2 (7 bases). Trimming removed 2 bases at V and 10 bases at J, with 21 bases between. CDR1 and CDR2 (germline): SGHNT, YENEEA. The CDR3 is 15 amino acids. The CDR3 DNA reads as TGTGCCAGCAGCTTAAGGGTGGGGGGGGGCTCGTCTCAGTACTTC. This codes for CASSLRVGGGSSQYF.

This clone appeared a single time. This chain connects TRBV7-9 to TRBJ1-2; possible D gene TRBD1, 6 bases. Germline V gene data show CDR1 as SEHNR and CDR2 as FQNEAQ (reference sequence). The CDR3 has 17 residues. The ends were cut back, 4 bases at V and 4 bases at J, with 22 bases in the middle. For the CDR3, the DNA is TGTGCCAGCAGCTCGCGCGGCAGGGGCCCGACGGGCTATGGCTACACCTTC. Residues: CASSSRGRGPTGYGYTF.

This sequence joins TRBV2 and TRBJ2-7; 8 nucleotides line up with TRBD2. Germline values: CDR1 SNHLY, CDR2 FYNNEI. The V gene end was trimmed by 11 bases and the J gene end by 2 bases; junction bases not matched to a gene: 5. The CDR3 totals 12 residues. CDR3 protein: CASGGSTYEQYF. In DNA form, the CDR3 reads TGTGCCTCGGGAGGGTCAACCTACGAGCAGTACTTC.

The chain's CDR3 is CASSLRSVSTGEQYF. CDR3 coding DNA: TGTGCCAGCAGCTTGAGAAGCGTGAGCACCGGGGAGCAGTACTTC. This chain uses TRBV5-4 with TRBJ2-7, with D unclear. This CDR3 region has 15 residues. Trimming cost V 1 base and J 7 bases, with 18 bases left between them. Germline V lookup: CDR1 SGHNT, CDR2 YYREEE (reference sequence).

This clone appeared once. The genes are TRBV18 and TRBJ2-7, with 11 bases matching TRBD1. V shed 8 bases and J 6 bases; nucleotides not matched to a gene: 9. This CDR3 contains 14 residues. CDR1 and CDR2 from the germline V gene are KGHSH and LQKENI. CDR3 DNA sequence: TGTGCCAGCCTTATGGGGACAGGGGGATCCGAGCAGTACTTC. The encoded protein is CASLMGTGGSEQYF.

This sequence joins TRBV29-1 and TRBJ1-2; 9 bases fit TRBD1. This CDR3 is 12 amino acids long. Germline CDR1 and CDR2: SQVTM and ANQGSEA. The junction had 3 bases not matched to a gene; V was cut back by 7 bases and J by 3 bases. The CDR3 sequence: CSGGQGDYGYTF. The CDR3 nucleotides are TGCAGCGGGGGACAGGGAGACTATGGCTACACCTTC. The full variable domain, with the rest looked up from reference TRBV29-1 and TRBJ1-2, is SAVISQKPSRDICQRGTSLTIQCQVDSQVTMMFWYRQQPGQSLTLIATANQGSEATYESGFVIDKFPISRPNLTFSTLTVSNMSPEDSSIYLCSGGQGDYGYTFGSGTRLTVV.

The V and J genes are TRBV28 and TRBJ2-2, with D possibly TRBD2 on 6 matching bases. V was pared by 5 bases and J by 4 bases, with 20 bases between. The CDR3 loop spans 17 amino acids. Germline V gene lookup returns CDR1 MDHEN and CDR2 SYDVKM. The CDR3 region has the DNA TGTGCCAGCAGTCCGATCTTAGGGCAGGGAGGCACCGGGGAGCTGTTTTTT. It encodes CASSPILGQGGTGELFF.

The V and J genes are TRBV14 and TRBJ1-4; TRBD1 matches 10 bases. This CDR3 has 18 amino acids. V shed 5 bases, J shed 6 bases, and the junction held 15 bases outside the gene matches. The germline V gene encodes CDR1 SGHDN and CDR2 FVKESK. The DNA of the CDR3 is TGTGCCAGCAGCAGCCGGGACAGGGGCCTAGGGGGACATGAAAAACTGTTTTTT. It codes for CASSSRDRGLGGHEKLFF.

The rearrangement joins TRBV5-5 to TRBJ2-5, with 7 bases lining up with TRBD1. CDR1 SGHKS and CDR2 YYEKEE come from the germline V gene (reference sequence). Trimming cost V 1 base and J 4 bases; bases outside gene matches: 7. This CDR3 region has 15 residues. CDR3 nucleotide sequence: TGTGCCAGCAGCTTGTTGACAGGGCTAGGAGAGACCCAGTACTTC. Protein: CASSLLTGLGETQYF.

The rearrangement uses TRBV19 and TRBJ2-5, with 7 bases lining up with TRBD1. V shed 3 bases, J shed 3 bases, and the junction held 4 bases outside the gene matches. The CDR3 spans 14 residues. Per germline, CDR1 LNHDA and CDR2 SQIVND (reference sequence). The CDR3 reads CASSMTGIKETQYF. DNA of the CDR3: TGTGCCAGTAGTATGACAGGGATAAAAGAGACCCAGTACTTC.

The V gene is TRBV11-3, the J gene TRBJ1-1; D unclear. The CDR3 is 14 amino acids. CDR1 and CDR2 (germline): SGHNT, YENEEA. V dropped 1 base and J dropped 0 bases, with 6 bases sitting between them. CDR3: CASSLASLNTEAFF. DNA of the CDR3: TGTGCCAGCAGCTTAGCCAGTTTGAACACTGAAGCTTTCTTT. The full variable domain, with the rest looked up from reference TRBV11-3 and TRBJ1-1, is EAGVVQSPRYKIIEKKQPVAFWCNPISGHNTLYWYLQNLGQGPELLIRYENEEAVDDSQLPKDRFSAERLKGVDSTLKIQPAELGDSAVYLCASSLASLNTEAFFGQGTRLTVV.

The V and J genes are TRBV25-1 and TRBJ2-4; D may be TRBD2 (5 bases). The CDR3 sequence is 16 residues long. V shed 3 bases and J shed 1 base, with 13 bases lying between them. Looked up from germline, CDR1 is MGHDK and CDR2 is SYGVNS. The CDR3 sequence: CASSDSAGGAKNIQYF. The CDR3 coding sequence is TGTGCCAGCAGTGATTCGGCCGGCGGGGCCAAAAACATTCAGTACTTC.

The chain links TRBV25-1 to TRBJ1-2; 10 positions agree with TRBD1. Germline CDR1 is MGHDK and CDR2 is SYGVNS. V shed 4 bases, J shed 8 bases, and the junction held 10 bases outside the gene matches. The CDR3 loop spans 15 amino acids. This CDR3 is CASSGSDRGSLGYTF. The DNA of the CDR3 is TGTGCCAGCAGTGGATCGGACAGGGGGTCTTTAGGCTACACCTTC.

CDR3: CASSLAGIYNSPLHF. The CDR3 region has the DNA TGTGCCAGCAGCTTAGCAGGGATCTATAATTCACCCCTCCACTTT. This chain connects TRBV11-2 to TRBJ1-6, with D maybe TRBD1 (5 bases). The CDR3 has 15 amino acids. V gave up 1 base and J gave up 3 bases, with 7 bases separating them. The V gene's germline CDR1 is SGHAT and CDR2 FQNNGV. Variable domain in full (rest from reference TRBV11-2 and TRBJ1-6): EAGVAQSPRYKIIEKRQSVAFWCNPISGHATLYWYQQILGQGPKLLIQFQNNGVVDDSQLPKDRFSAERLKGVDSTLKIQPAKLEDSAVYLCASSLAGIYNSPLHFGNGTRLTVT.

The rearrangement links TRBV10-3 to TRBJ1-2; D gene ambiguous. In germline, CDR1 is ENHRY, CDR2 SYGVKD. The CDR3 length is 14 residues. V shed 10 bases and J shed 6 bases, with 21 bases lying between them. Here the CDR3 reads CATRLIGISDGYTF. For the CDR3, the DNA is TGTGCCACCCGCCTTATTGGTATCTCAGATGGCTACACCTTC.

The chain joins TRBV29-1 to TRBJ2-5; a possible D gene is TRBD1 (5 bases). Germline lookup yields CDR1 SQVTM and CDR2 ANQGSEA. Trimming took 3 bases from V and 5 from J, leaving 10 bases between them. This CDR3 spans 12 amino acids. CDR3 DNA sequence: TGCAGCGTTGAGGGGCCGGAGGAGACCCAGTACTTC. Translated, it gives CSVEGPEETQYF.

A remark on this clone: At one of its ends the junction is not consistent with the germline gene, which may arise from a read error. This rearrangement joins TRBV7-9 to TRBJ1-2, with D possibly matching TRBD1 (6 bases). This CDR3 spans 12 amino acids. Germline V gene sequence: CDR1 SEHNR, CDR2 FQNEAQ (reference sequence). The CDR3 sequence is CASSLGMYRAVF. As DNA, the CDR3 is TGTGCCAGCAGCTTAGGCATGTACAGGGCTGTCTTC.

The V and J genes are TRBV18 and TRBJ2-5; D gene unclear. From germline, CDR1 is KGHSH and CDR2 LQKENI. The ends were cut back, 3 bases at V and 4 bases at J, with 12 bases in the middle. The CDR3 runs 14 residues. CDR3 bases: TGTGCCAGCTCACCCAACAGCCCCCGAGAGACCCAGTACTTC. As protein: CASSPNSPRETQYF.

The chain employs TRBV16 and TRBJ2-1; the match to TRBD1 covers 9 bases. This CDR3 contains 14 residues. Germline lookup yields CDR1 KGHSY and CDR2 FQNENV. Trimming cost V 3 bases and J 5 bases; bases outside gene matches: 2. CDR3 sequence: CASSHRQGDNEQFF. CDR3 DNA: TGTGCCAGCAGCCACCGACAGGGGGACAATGAGCAGTTCTTC.